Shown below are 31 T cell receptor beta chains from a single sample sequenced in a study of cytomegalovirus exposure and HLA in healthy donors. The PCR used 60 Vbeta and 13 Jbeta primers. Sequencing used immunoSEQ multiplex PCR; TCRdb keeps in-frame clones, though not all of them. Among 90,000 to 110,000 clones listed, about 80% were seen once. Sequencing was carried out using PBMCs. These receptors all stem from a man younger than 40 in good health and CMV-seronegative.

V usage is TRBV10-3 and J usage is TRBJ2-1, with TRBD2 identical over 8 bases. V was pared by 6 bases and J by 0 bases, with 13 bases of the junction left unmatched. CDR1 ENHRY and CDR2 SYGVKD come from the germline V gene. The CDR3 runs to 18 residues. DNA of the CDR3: TGTGCCATCAGCCGACTAGCGACCAAGATTCCCTCCTACAATGAGCAGTTCTTC. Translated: CAISRLATKIPSYNEQFF.

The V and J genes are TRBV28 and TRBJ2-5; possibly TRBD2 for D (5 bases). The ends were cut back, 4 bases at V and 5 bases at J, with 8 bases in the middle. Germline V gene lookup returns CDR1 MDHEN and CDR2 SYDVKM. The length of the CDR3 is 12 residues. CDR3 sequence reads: CASSSDSETQYF. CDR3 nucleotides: TGTGCCAGCAGTTCGGACTCCGAGACCCAGTACTTC.

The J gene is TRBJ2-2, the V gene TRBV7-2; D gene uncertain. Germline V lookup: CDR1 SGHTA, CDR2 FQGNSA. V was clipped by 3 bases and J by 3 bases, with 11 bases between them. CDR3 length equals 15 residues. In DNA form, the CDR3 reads TGTGCCAGCAGCTTCGACAAGACCGACACCGGGGAGCTGTTTTTT. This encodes CASSFDKTDTGELFF.

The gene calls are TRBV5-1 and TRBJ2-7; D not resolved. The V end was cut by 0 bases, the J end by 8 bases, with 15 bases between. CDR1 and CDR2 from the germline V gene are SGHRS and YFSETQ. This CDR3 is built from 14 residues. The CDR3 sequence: CASSLVAEPPQQYF. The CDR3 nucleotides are TGCGCCAGCAGCTTGGTCGCGGAGCCTCCTCAGCAGTACTTC.

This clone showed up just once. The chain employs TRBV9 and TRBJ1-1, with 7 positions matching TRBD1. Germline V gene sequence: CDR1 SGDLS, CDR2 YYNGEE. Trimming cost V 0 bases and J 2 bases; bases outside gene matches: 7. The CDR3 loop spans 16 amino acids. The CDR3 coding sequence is TGTGCCAGCAGCGTAGAAGAAGACAGGGCTAACACTGAAGCTTTCTTT. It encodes CASSVEEDRANTEAFF.

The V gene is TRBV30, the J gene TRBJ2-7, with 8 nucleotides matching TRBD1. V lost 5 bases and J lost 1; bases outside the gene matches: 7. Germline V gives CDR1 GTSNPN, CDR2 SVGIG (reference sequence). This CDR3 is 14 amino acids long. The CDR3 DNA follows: TGTGCCTGGCGTCGGACAGGGAGTTCCTACGAGCAGTACTTC. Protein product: CAWRRTGSSYEQYF.

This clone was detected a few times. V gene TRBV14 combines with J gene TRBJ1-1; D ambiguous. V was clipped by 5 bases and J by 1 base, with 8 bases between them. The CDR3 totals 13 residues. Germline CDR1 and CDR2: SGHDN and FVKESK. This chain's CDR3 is CASSYSSNTEAFF. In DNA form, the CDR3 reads TGTGCCAGCAGCTATTCCTCGAACACTGAAGCTTTCTTT.

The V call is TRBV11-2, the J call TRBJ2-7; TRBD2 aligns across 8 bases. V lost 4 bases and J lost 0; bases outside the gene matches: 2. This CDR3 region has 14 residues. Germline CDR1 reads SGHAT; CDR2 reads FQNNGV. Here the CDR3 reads CASSSGGGSYEQYF. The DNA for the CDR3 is TGTGCCAGCAGCTCGGGGGGGGGCTCCTACGAGCAGTACTTC.

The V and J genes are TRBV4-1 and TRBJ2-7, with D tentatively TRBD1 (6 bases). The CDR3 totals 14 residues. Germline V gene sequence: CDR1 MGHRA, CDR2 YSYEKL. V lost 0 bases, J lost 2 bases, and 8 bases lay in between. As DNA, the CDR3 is TGCGCCAGCAGCCAAGAGCAGGGGCCCTACGAGCAGTACTTC. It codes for CASSQEQGPYEQYF.

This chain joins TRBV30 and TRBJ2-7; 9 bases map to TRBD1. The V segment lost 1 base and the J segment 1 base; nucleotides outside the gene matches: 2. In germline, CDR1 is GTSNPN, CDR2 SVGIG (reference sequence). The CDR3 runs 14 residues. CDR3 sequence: CAWSAGQGSYEQYF. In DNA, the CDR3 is TGTGCCTGGAGTGCTGGACAGGGGTCCTACGAGCAGTACTTC.

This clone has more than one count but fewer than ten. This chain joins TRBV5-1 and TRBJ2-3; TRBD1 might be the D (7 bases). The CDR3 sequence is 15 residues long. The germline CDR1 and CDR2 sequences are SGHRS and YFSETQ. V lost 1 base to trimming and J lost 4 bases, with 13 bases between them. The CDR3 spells CASSLWRGQADTQYF. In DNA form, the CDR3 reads TGCGCCAGCAGCTTGTGGAGGGGGCAGGCAGATACGCAGTATTTT.

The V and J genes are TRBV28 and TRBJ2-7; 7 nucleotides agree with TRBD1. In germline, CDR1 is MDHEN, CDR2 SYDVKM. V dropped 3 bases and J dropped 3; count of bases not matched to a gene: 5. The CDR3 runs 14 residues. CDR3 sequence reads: CASSFRGSGYEQYF. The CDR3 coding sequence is TGTGCCAGCAGTTTCAGGGGGTCTGGCTACGAGCAGTACTTC.

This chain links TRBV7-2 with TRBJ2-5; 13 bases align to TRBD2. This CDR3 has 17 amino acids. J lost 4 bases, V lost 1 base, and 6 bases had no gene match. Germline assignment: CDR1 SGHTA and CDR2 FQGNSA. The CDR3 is CASSLGGTSGNVETQYF. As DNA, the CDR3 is TGTGCCAGCAGCTTAGGCGGGACTAGCGGGAATGTAGAGACCCAGTACTTC. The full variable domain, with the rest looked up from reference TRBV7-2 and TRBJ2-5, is GAGVSQSPSNKVTEKGKDVELRCDPISGHTALYWYRQSLGQGLEFLIYFQGNSAPDKSGLPSDRFSAERTGGSVSTLTIQRTQQEDSAVYLCASSLGGTSGNVETQYFGPGTRLLVL.

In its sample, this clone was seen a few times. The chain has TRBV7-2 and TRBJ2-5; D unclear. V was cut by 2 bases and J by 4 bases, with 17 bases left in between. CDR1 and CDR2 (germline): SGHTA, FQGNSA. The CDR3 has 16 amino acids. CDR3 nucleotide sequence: TGTGCCAGCAGCTTATACTCTGGTAATGGTGGAGAGACCCAGTACTTC. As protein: CASSLYSGNGGETQYF.

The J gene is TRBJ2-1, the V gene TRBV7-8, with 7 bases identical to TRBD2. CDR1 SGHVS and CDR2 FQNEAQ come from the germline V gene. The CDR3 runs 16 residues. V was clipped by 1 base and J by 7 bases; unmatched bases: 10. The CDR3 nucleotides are TGTGCCAGCAGCTTAGTGTCTAGCGGCGGGGGTAATGAGCAGTTCTTC. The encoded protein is CASSLVSSGGGNEQFF.

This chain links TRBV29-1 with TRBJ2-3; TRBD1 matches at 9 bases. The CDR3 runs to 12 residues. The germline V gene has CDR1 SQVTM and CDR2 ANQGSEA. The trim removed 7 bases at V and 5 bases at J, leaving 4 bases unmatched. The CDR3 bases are TGCAGCGACGGGACAGGGAGAGATACGCAGTATTTT. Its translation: CSDGTGRDTQYF.

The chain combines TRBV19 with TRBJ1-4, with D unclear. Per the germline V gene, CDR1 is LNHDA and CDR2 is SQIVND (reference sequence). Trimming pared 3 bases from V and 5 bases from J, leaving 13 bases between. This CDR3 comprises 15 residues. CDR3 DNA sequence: TGTGCCAGTAGTATTCAGGCCACTTCGAATGAAAAACTGTTTTTT. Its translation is CASSIQATSNEKLFF. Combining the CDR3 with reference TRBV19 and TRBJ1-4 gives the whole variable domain DGGITQSPKYLFRKEGQNVTLSCEQNLNHDAMYWYRQDPGQGLRLIYYSQIVNDFQKGDIAEGYSVSREKKESFPLTVTSAQKNPTAFYLCASSIQATSNEKLFFGSGTQLSVL.

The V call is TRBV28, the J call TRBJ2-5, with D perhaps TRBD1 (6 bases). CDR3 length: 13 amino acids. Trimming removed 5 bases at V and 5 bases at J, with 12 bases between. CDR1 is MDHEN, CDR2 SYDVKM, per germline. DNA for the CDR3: TGTGCCAGCAGTACCCAGGGGTCGGAGACCCAGTACTTC. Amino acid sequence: CASSTQGSETQYF.

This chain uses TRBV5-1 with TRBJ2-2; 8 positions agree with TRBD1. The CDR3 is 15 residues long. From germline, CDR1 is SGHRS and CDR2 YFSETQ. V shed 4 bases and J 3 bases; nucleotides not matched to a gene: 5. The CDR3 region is CASSTDRGDTGELFF. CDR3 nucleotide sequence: TGCGCCAGCAGCACCGACAGGGGAGACACCGGGGAGCTGTTTTTT. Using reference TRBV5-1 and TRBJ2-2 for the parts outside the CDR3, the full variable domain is KAGVTQTPRYLIKTRGQQVTLSCSPISGHRSVSWYQQTPGQGLQFLFEYFSETQRNKGNFPGRFSGRQFSNSRSEMNVSTLELGDSALYLCASSTDRGDTGELFFGEGSRLTVL.

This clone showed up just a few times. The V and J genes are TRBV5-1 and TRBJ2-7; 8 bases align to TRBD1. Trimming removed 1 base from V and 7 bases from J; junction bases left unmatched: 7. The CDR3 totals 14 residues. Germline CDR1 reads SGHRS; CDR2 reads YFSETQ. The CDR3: CASSLYQGTGEQYF. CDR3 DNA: TGCGCCAGCAGCTTGTACCAGGGGACAGGAGAGCAGTACTTC.

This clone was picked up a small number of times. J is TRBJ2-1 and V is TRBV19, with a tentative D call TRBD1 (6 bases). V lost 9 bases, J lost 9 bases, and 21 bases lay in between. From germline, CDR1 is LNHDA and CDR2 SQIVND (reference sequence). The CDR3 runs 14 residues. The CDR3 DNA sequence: TGTGCCAGCCAACAGGGTACGCCATACGGTGAGCAGTTCTTC. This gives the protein CASQQGTPYGEQFF.

The CDR3 is CASSPSDSGSSRASTDTQYF. The DNA of the CDR3 is TGTGCCAGCAGCCCCTCAGATAGCGGGAGTAGTCGCGCGTCCACAGATACGCAGTATTTT. This chain links TRBV9 with TRBJ2-3; 9 nucleotides align to TRBD2. There are 20 residues in the CDR3. V shed 4 bases, J shed 2 bases, and the junction held 20 bases outside the gene matches. Germline V gene data show CDR1 as SGDLS and CDR2 as YYNGEE.

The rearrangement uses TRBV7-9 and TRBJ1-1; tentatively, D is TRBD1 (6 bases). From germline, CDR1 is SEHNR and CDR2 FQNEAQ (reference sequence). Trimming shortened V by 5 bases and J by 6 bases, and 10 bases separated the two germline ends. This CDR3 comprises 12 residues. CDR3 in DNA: TGTGCCAGCAGCCAACAGGGTCCTGAAGCTTTCTTT. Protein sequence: CASSQQGPEAFF.

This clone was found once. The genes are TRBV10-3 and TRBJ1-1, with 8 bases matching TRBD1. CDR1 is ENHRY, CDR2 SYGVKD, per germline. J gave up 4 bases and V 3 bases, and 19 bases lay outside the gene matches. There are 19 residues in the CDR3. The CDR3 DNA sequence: TGTGCCATCAGTGACTTCGGGGTGGACAGGGAAGGGGGGAGCACTGAAGCTTTCTTT. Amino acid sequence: CAISDFGVDREGGSTEAFF.

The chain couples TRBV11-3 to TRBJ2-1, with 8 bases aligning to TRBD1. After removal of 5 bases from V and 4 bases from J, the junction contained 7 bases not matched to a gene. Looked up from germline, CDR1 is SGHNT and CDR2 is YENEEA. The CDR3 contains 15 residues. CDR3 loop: CASSLQGQEYNEQFF. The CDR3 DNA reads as TGTGCCAGCAGCCTTCAGGGACAGGAGTACAATGAGCAGTTCTTC.

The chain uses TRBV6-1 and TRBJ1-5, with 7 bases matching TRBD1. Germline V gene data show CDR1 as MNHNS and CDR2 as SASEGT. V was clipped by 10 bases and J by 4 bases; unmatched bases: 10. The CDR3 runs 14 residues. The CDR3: CATSPGTVNQPQHF. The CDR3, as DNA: TGTGCCACCTCGCCCGGGACAGTAAATCAGCCCCAGCATTTT.

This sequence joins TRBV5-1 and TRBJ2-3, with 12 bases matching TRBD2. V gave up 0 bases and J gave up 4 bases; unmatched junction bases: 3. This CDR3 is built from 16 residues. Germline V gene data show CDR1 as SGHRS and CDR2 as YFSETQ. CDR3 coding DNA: TGCGCCAGCAGCTTGGTTCTAGCGGGGGGGCCAGATACGCAGTATTTT. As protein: CASSLVLAGGPDTQYF.

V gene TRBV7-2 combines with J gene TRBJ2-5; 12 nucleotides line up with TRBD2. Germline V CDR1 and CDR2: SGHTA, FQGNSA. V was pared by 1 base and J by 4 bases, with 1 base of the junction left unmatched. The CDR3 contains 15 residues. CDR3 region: CASSLVGLAGETQYF. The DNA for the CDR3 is TGTGCCAGCAGCTTAGTGGGACTAGCGGGAGAGACCCAGTACTTC. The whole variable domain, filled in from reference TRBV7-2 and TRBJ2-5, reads GAGVSQSPSNKVTEKGKDVELRCDPISGHTALYWYRQSLGQGLEFLIYFQGNSAPDKSGLPSDRFSAERTGGSVSTLTIQRTQQEDSAVYLCASSLVGLAGETQYFGPGTRLLVL.

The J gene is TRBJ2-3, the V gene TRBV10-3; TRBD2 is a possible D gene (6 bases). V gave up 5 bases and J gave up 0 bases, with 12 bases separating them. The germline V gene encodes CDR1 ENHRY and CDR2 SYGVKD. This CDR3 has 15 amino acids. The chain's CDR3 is CAISHSGTSTDTQYF. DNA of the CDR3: TGTGCCATCAGTCATAGCGGAACTAGCACAGATACGCAGTATTTT.

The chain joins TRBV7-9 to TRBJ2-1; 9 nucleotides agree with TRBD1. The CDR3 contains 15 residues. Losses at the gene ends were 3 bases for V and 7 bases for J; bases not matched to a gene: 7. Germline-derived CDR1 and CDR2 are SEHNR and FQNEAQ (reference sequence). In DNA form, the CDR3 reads TGTGCCAGCAGCTTCCCCCCCGGGACAGGGAATGAGCAGTTCTTC. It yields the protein CASSFPPGTGNEQFF.

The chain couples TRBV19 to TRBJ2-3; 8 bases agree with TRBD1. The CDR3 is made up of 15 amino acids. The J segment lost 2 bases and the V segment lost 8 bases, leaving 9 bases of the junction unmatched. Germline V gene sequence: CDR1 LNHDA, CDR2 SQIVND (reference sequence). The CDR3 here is CASAVAQGDTDTQYF. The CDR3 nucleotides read TGTGCCAGTGCGGTGGCACAGGGGGACACAGATACGCAGTATTTT. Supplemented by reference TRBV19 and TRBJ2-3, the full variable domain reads DGGITQSPKYLFRKEGQNVTLSCEQNLNHDAMYWYRQDPGQGLRLIYYSQIVNDFQKGDIAEGYSVSREKKESFPLTVTSAQKNPTAFYLCASAVAQGDTDTQYFGPGTRLTVL.